The sequence of this T cell receptor beta chain was determined in a study of spatial heterogeneity in lung cancer. Between the trimmed V and J ends, which lost 1 base and 0 bases, there was a span of 4 bases. Germline CDR1 and CDR2: LGHDT and YNNKEL (reference sequence). This CDR3 comprises 14 residues. As to time point: sample taken at primary tumor resection. Sequencing of whole RNA from tumor, nontumor lung or frozen PBMC involved no sorting. Samples were obtained from around 72 donors, all untreated early-stage non-small cell lung cancer patients. TCRdb redid the calling of the 5' RACE reads with MiXCR, one entry per CDR3 protein. Of more than 85,000 distinct CDR3 sequences listed, approximately 8.9% were seen once; the top ten hold 6.5% to 8.5%.

The receptor was derived from a male donor with early-stage non-small cell lung cancer. J is TRBJ1-3 and V is TRBV3-1, with no clear D. The sample consisted of PBMCs, taken at surgery. The DNA for the CDR3 is TGTGCCAGCAGCCAAGGAACCTCTGGAAACACCATATATTTT. Residues: CASSQGTSGNTIYF.